A selection of T cell receptor beta chains follows, all from one sample in a study of blood T cell repertoires in COVID-19. Libraries were prepared by immunoSEQ multiplex PCR; TCRdb keeps only in-frame clonotypes and omits some of them. This table has fewer than 450,000 clones, 80% to 95% appearing once. Input material: PBMCs or T cells enriched from blood (not recorded which). These TCRs come from a man aged 18 to 30 who had recovered from COVID-19. Both conserved end residues are part of each CDR3. D genes are given only for firm matches. Where a row states a size, it is once, few, many or the class of an expanded clone; other rows omit it.

J gene | V gene | D gene | clone size | CDR3 length | CDR3 protein | CDR3 DNA
TRBJ2-3 | TRBV24-1 | . | . | 12 | CATGRDTDTQYF | TGTGCCACCGGCAGGGACACAGATACGCAGTATTTT
TRBJ2-1 | TRBV5-8 | TRBD2 | . | 16 | CASSFTSGSVVNEQFF | TGTGCCAGCAGCTTTACTAGCGGGAGCGTGGTGAATGAGCAGTTCTTC
TRBJ2-7 | TRBV29-1 | TRBD2 | . | 14 | CSVNLAGAAYEQYF | TGCAGCGTTAACCTAGCGGGAGCAGCCTACGAGCAGTACTTC
TRBJ2-1 | TRBV28 | TRBD2 | . | 14 | CASGRTSALNEQFF | TGTGCCAGCGGAAGGACTAGCGCCCTCAATGAGCAGTTCTTC
TRBJ1-1 | TRBV9 | . | . | 14 | CASSVAGGATEAFF | TGTGCCAGCAGCGTAGCTGGGGGGGCCACTGAAGCTTTCTTT
TRBJ1-6 | TRBV30 | TRBD1 | . | 16 | CAWSRDRGLSGSPLHF | TGTGCCTGGAGTAGAGACAGGGGGCTTTCGGGTTCACCCCTCCACTTT
TRBJ2-5 | TRBV27 | TRBD2 | . | 14 | CASSLSNGGGAQYF | TGTGCCAGCAGTTTATCTAACGGCGGGGGGGCCCAGTACTTC
TRBJ1-3 | TRBV6-5 | . | . | 13 | CASRLHEGNTIYF | TGTGCCAGCAGGCTTCATGAGGGAAACACCATATATTTT
TRBJ2-7 | TRBV5-4 | TRBD1 | . | 16 | CASRGPGQGGTYEQYF | TGTGCCAGCAGAGGACCGGGACAGGGGGGAACCTACGAGCAGTACTTC
TRBJ1-6 | TRBV4-1 | . | . | 14 | CASSQGWSVDTLHF | TGCGCCAGCAGCCAAGGGTGGTCGGTCGACACCCTCCACTTT
TRBJ2-7 | TRBV7-2 | TRBD1 | . | 13 | CASSLSGGAEQYF | TGTGCCAGCAGCTTATCAGGGGGCGCCGAGCAGTACTTC
TRBJ2-7 | TRBV11-2 | TRBD1 | . | 16 | CASSSLGGTGVYEQYF | TGTGCCAGCAGCTCACTTGGCGGGACAGGGGTCTACGAGCAGTACTTC
TRBJ2-3 | TRBV27 | TRBD1 | . | 14 | CAIGAPGGTDTQYF | TGTGCCATCGGGGCCCCAGGGGGTACAGATACGCAGTATTTT
TRBJ1-6 | TRBV2 | . | . | 14 | CASCFQVNNSPLHF | TGTGCCAGCTGTTTTCAGGTGAATAATTCACCCCTCCACTTT
TRBJ1-2 | TRBV30 | . | . | 16 | CAWSQGQGSATYGYTF | TGTGCCTGGAGTCAAGGGCAGGGATCGGCGACCTATGGCTACACCTTC
TRBJ1-2 | TRBV5-1 | . | . | 14 | CASSLTGSNYGYTF | TGCGCCAGCAGCTTGACAGGGAGTAACTATGGCTACACCTTC
TRBJ1-1 | TRBV30 | . | . | 13 | CAWSKQTGTEAFF | TGTGCCTGGAGTAAACAGACGGGAACTGAAGCTTTCTTT
TRBJ1-2 | TRBV7-9 | TRBD1 | . | 14 | CASSPTGGEGGYTF | TGTGCCAGCAGCCCAACAGGGGGCGAGGGTGGCTACACCTTC
TRBJ1-6 | TRBV7-9 | . | . | 12 | CASSFPRSPLHF | TGTGCCAGCAGCTTTCCGAGATCACCCCTCCACTTT
TRBJ2-3 | TRBV29-1 | . | . | 14 | CSVETGLLTDTQYF | TGCAGCGTTGAAACGGGACTCCTCACAGATACGCAGTATTTT
TRBJ1-1 | TRBV21-1 | . | . | 14 | CASSKEEGTPEAFF | TGTGCCAGCAGCAAAGAGGAAGGGACACCTGAAGCTTTCTTT
TRBJ1-2 | TRBV7-2 | TRBD1 | . | 17 | CASSLAGDSRFMVGYTF | TGTGCCAGCAGCTTAGCCGGGGACAGCCGATTTATGGTTGGCTACACCTTC
TRBJ2-1 | TRBV19 | . | once | 15 | CASTRGLSSYNEQFF | TGTGCCAGTACCAGGGGCTTAAGCTCCTACAATGAGCAGTTCTTC
TRBJ1-6 | TRBV18 | . | . | 13 | CASSRQTDSPLHF | TGTGCCAGCTCCCGTCAGACTGATTCACCCCTCCACTTT
TRBJ1-1 | TRBV18 | . | . | 18 | CASSTDFWWSSMNTEAFF | TGTGCCAGCTCGACAGATTTCTGGTGGTCATCAATGAACACTGAAGCTTTCTTT
TRBJ1-6 | TRBV6-5 | . | once | 14 | CASSYSGANSPLHF | TGTGCCAGCAGTTACTCGGGGGCCAATTCACCCCTCCACTTT
TRBJ1-3 | TRBV6-5 | TRBD1 | . | 15 | CASSLQGESGNTIYF | TGTGCCAGCAGTTTACAGGGGGAATCTGGAAACACCATATATTTT
TRBJ2-1 | TRBV28 | . | . | 15 | CASLPPAQGGNEQFF | TGTGCCAGCCTCCCTCCCGCGCAGGGAGGCAATGAGCAGTTCTTC
TRBJ2-3 | TRBV5-1 | . | . | 17 | CASSLGGVLGPADTQYF | TGCGCCAGCAGCTTGGGGGGAGTATTGGGTCCGGCAGATACGCAGTATTTT
TRBJ2-5 | TRBV7-9 | TRBD1 | . | 16 | CASSPGQGASGETQYF | TGTGCCAGCAGCCCGGGACAGGGGGCGTCAGGGGAGACCCAGTACTTC
TRBJ1-6 | TRBV27 | . | . | 17 | CASSRIGQSSYNSPLHF | TGTGCCAGCAGCAGGATAGGACAGAGCTCCTATAATTCACCCCTCCACTTT
TRBJ1-1 | TRBV5-1 | . | few | 13 | CASTWDSNTEAFF | TGCGCCAGCACCTGGGACTCGAACACTGAAGCTTTCTTT
TRBJ1-5 | TRBV3-1/TRBV3-2 | . | . | 13 | CASSPRGRQPQHF | TGTGCCAGCAGCCCCCGGGGTCGGCAGCCCCAGCATTTT
TRBJ2-1 | TRBV6-5 | TRBD2 | . | 15 | CASSSGTSGSDEQFF | TGTGCCAGCAGTTCTGGGACTAGCGGAAGCGATGAGCAGTTCTTC
TRBJ2-5 | TRBV7-7 | TRBD2 | once | 15 | CASSPRLAEQETQYF | TGTGCCAGCAGCCCTCGACTAGCCGAACAAGAGACCCAGTACTTC
TRBJ2-2 | TRBV7-6 | TRBD1 | . | 16 | CASSSYRGRNTGELFF | TGTGCCAGCAGCTCCTACAGGGGTCGCAACACCGGGGAGCTGTTTTTT
TRBJ1-2 | TRBV19 | TRBD1 | . | 13 | CASSIARQGADTF | TGTGCCAGTAGTATAGCCCGACAGGGGGCGGACACCTTC
TRBJ1-3 | TRBV5-1 | . | . | 15 | CASSLTHSSGNTIYF | TGCGCCAGCAGCTTGACTCACTCCTCTGGAAACACCATATATTTT
TRBJ2-7 | TRBV6-2/TRBV6-3 | . | . | 16 | CASSYERLAPGYEQYF | TGTGCCAGCAGTTACGAGAGGCTAGCGCCGGGTTACGAGCAGTACTTC
TRBJ1-4 | TRBV2 | TRBD1 | . | 16 | CASSDLVGQGNEKLFF | TGTGCCAGCAGTGATTTAGTAGGACAGGGTAATGAAAAACTGTTTTTT
TRBJ1-1 | TRBV9 | TRBD1 | . | 15 | CASSVGTGMNTEAFF | TGTGCCAGCAGCGTAGGGACAGGGATGAACACTGAAGCTTTCTTT
TRBJ1-1 | TRBV7-2 | . | . | 13 | CASSAFGLTEAFF | TGTGCCAGCAGCGCTTTCGGTCTAACTGAAGCTTTCTTT
TRBJ2-3 | TRBV6-5 | TRBD1 | . | 15 | CASSYRGTITDTQYF | TGTGCCAGCAGCTACAGGGGGACCATCACAGATACGCAGTATTTT
TRBJ2-1 | TRBV11-2 | . | . | 14 | CASSRFPGHNEQFF | TGTGCCAGCAGCCGATTCCCAGGCCACAATGAGCAGTTCTTC
TRBJ1-1 | TRBV6-2/TRBV6-3 | . | . | 12 | CASSFNLAEAFF | TGTGCCAGCAGTTTTAATCTCGCTGAAGCTTTCTTT
TRBJ2-7 | TRBV30 | TRBD2 | . | 14 | CAWSVASGNHEQYF | TGTGCCTGGAGTGTAGCTAGCGGGAACCACGAGCAGTACTTC